This passage covers 9 T cell receptor beta chains from one sample sequenced in a study of Ad26.COV2.S vaccination and SARS-CoV-2 variants. Specified treatment: approximately 18 received Ad26.COV2.S at low or high dose, single or two shots; 5 received placebo; per-sample allocation not given. The study sampled participants on day 63 after the first vaccine or placebo injection. Sequencing used immunoSEQ multiplex PCR; TCRdb keeps in-frame clones, though not all of them. The data contain about 370,000 clones, 70% to 90% of them singletons. Here the sequenced sample was peripheral blood, taken in a trial of Ad26.COV2.S vaccine versus placebo. These receptors originate from a person aged 18-60 years who received the Ad26.COV2.S COVID-19 vaccine or a placebo.

This rearrangement joins TRBV5-1 to TRBJ2-7; D is ambiguous. This CDR3 region has 13 residues. V was pared by 5 bases and J by 1 base, with 10 bases between. The germline gives CDR1 SGHRS, CDR2 YFSETQ. The DNA of the CDR3 is TGCGCCAGCAGGGTTGTGGGGTCCTACGAGCAGTACTTC. Amino acids: CASRVVGSYEQYF.

This chain uses TRBV6-5 with TRBJ1-3; maybe TRBD1 (5 bases). Germline CDR1 is MNHEY and CDR2 is SVGAGI. Trimming cost V 2 bases and J 2 bases, with 10 bases left between them. The CDR3 is 15 amino acids. CDR3 sequence reads: CASSYAGSPGNTIYF. Written as DNA, the CDR3 is TGTGCCAGCAGTTACGCAGGGAGCCCTGGAAACACCATATATTTT.

The chain couples TRBV30 to TRBJ1-4, with D hard to call. V lost 1 base and J 8 bases, leaving 5 bases between the germline ends. Germline-derived CDR1 and CDR2 are GTSNPN and SVGIG (reference sequence). The CDR3 consists of 11 residues. CDR3 DNA: TGTGCCTGGAGTGAAGGAGAAAAACTGTTTTTT. Protein sequence: CAWSEGEKLFF. The full variable domain, rest sourced from reference TRBV30 and TRBJ1-4, is SQTIHQWPATLVQPVGSPLSLECTVEGTSNPNLYWYRQAAGRGLQLLFYSVGIGQISSEVPQNLSASRPQDRQFILSSKKLLLSDSGFYLCAWSEGEKLFFGSGTQLSVL.

This chain uses TRBV7-2 with TRBJ2-3; TRBD2 matches 13 bases. The CDR3 length is 18 residues. The germline gives CDR1 SGHTA, CDR2 FQGNSA. V was pared by 5 bases and J by 3 bases, with 11 bases of the junction left unmatched. The CDR3 region is CASSIRTSGRGGTDTQYF. As DNA, the CDR3 is TGTGCCAGCAGCATTCGGACTAGCGGGAGAGGGGGAACAGATACGCAGTATTTT.

The rearrangement links TRBV6-5 to TRBJ1-1; 8 bases are shared with TRBD1. The CDR3 loop spans 12 amino acids. V gave up 7 bases and J gave up 5 bases; unmatched junction bases: 3. Germline CDR1 reads MNHEY; CDR2 reads SVGAGI. CDR3 nucleotides: TGTGCCAGCAATCACAGGGGGACTGAAGCTTTCTTT. Translating it yields CASNHRGTEAFF.

This clone turned up a few times. The chain joins TRBV5-1 to TRBJ2-2; possibly TRBD1 or TRBD2 for D (5 bases each). This CDR3 has 15 amino acids. Between the trimmed V and J ends, which lost 0 bases and 3 bases, there was a span of 9 bases. CDR1 is SGHRS, CDR2 YFSETQ, per germline. CDR3 sequence: CASSLVMGDTGELFF. The CDR3 nucleotides read TGCGCCAGCAGCTTGGTTATGGGGGACACCGGGGAGCTGTTTTTT.

The V and J genes are TRBV28 and TRBJ1-1; a weak D match, TRBD1 (5 bases). From germline, CDR1 is MDHEN and CDR2 SYDVKM. This CDR3 has 14 residues. Deletions cut 9 bases from V and 5 bases from J, with 19 bases between. The CDR3 here is CASNHAGRETEAFF. Written as DNA, the CDR3 is TGTGCCAGTAACCACGCAGGCAGGGAGACTGAAGCTTTCTTT.

The V and J genes are TRBV11-3 and TRBJ2-1; D is uncertain. V was clipped by 1 base and J by 6 bases, with 1 base between them. Germline CDR1 reads SGHNT; CDR2 reads YENEEA. CDR3 length: 11 residues. CDR3 DNA: TGTGCCAGCAGCTTAGGCAATGAGCAGTTCTTC. As protein: CASSLGNEQFF. Based on the CDR3 plus reference TRBV11-3 and TRBJ2-1, the full variable domain is EAGVVQSPRYKIIEKKQPVAFWCNPISGHNTLYWYLQNLGQGPELLIRYENEEAVDDSQLPKDRFSAERLKGVDSTLKIQPAELGDSAVYLCASSLGNEQFFGPGTRLTVL.

The chain carries TRBV7-2 and TRBJ1-2, with 9 positions matching TRBD1. The CDR3 spans 16 residues. The V and J ends lost 5 bases and 8 bases, in that order; junction bases with no gene match: 15. Germline loops: CDR1 SGHTA, CDR2 FQGNSA. The CDR3 nucleotides are TGTGCCAGCAGCCTATCCCCGGGACAGGGCGTTGGGGGCTACACCTTC. It specifies CASSLSPGQGVGGYTF.